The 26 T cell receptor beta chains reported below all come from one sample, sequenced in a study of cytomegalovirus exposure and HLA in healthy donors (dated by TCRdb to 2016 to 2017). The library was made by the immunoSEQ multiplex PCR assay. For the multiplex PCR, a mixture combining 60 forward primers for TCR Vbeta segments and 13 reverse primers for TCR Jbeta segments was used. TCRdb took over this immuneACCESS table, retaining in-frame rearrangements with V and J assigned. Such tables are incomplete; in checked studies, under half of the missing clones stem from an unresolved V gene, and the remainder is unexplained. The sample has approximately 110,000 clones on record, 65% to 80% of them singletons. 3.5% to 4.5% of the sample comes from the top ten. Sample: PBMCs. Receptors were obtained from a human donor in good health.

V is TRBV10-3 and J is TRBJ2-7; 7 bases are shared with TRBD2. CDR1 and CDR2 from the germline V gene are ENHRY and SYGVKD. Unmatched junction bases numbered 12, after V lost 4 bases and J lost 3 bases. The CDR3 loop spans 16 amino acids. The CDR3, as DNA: TGTGCCATCAGTGGTAGGGCTAGCGGTACTATCTACGAGCAGTACTTC. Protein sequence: CAISGRASGTIYEQYF.

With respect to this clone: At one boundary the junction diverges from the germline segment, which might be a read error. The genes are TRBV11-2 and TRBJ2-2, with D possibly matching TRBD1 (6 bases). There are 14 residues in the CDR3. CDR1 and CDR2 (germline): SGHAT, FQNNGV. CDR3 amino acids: CTSSQTGNTGELFF. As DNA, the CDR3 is TGTACCAGCAGCCAGACAGGGAACACCGGGGAGCTGTTTTTT.

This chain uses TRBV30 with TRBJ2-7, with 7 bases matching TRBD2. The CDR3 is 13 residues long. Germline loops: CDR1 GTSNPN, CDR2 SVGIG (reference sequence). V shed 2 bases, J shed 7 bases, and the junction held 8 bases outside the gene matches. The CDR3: CAWSTTQRGEQYF. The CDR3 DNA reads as TGTGCCTGGAGTACGACTCAGCGGGGTGAGCAGTACTTC.

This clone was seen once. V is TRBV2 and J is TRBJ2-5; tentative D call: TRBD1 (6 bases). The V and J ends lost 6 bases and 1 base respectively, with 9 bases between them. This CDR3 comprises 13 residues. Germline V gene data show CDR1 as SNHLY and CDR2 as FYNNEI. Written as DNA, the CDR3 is TGTGCCAGCAGAGGACAGACCCAAGAGACCCAGTACTTC. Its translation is CASRGQTQETQYF.

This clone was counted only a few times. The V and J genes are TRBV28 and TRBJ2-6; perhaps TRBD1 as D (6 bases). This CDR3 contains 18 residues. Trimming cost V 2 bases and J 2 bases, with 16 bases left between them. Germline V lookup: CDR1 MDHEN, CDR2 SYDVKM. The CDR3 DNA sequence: TGTGCCAGCAGTTTAGAGGGGCAGGGGACCGCTGGGGCCAACGTCCTGACTTTC. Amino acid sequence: CASSLEGQGTAGANVLTF.

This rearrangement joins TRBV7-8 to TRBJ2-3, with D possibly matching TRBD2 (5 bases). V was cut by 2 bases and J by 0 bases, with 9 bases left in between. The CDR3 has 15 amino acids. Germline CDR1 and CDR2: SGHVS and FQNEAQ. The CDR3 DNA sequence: TGTGCCAGCAGCTTAAGTAGCGTCAGCACAGATACGCAGTATTTT. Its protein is CASSLSSVSTDTQYF.

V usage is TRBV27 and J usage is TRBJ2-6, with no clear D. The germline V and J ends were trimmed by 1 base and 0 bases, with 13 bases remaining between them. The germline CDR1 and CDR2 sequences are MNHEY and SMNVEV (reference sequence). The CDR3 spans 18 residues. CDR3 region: CASSLWQSPYSGANVLTF. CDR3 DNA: TGTGCCAGCAGTTTATGGCAGTCTCCTTACTCTGGGGCCAACGTCCTGACTTTC.

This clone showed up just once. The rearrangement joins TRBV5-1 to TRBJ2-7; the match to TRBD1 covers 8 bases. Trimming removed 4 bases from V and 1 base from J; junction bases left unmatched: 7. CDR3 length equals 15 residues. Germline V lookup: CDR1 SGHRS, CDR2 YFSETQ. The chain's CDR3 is CASSNGQGASYEQYF. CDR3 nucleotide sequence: TGCGCCAGCAGCAATGGACAGGGAGCATCCTACGAGCAGTACTTC. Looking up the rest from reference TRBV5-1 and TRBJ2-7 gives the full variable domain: KAGVTQTPRYLIKTRGQQVTLSCSPISGHRSVSWYQQTPGQGLQFLFEYFSETQRNKGNFPGRFSGRQFSNSRSEMNVSTLELGDSALYLCASSNGQGASYEQYFGPGTRLTVT.

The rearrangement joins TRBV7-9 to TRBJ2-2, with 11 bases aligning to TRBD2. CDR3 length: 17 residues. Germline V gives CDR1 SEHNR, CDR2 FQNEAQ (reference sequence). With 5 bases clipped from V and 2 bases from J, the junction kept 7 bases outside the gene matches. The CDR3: CASSRLAGGSNTGELFF. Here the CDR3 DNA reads TGTGCCAGCAGCCGATTAGCGGGAGGGTCCAACACCGGGGAGCTGTTTTTT.

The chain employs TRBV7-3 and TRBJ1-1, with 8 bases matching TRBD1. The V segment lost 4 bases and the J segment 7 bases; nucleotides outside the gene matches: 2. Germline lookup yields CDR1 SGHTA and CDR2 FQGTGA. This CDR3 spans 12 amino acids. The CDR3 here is CASSSGQGEAFF. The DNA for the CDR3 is TGTGCCAGCAGCTCCGGACAGGGTGAAGCTTTCTTT.

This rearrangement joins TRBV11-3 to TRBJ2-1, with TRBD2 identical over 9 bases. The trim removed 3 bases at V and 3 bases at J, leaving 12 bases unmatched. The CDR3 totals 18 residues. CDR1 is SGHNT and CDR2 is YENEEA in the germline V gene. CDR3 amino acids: CASSFLGREGGGYNEQFF. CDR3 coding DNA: TGTGCCAGCAGCTTTCTAGGGCGGGAGGGTGGAGGCTACAATGAGCAGTTCTTC.

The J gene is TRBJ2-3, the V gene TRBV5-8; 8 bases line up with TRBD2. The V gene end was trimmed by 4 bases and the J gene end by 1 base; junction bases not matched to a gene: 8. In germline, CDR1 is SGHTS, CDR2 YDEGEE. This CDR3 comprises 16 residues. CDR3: CASSLLAREGTDTQYF. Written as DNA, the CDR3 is TGTGCCAGCAGCCTCCTCGCGCGGGAGGGCACAGATACGCAGTATTTT.

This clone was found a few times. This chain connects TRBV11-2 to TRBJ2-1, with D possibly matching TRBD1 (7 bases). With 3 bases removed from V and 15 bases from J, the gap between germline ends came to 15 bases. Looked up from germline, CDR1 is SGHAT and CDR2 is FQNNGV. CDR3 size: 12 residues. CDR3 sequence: CASSFPQGGRFF. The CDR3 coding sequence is TGTGCCAGCAGCTTCCCCCAGGGGGGCCGGTTCTTC.

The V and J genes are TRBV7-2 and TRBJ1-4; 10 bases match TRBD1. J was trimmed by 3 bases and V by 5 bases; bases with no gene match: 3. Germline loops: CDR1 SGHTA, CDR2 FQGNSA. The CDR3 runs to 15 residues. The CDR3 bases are TGTGCCAGCAGCCCGGACAGGGGGGCTAATGAAAAACTGTTTTTT. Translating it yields CASSPDRGANEKLFF.

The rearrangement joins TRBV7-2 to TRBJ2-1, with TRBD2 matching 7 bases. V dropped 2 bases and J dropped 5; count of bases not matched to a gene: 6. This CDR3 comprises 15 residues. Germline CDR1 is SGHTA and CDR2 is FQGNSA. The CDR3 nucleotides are TGTGCCAGCAGCTTACGCGGGGCGGGAGACAATGAGCAGTTCTTC. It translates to CASSLRGAGDNEQFF.

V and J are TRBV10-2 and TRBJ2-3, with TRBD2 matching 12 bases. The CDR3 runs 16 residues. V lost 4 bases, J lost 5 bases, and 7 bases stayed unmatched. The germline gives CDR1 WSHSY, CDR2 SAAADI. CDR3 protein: CASSARTSGNRDTQYF. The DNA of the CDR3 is TGCGCCAGCAGTGCTAGGACTAGCGGGAACCGAGATACGCAGTATTTT.

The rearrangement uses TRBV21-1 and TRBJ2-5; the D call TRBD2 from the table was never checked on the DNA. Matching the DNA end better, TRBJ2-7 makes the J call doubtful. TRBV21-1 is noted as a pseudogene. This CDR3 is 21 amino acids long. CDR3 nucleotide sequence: TGTGCCAGCAGCAAAGACAGAGGCAATAGCGGGAATCACTTCGGGCCCTACGAGCAGTACTTC. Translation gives CASSKDRGNSGNHFGPYEQYF.

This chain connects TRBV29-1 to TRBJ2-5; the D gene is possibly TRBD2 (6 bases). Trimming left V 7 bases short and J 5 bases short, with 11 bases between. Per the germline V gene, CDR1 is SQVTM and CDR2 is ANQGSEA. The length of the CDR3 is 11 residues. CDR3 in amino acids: CSGGGVETQYF. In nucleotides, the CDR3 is TGCAGCGGGGGCGGGGTGGAGACCCAGTACTTC.

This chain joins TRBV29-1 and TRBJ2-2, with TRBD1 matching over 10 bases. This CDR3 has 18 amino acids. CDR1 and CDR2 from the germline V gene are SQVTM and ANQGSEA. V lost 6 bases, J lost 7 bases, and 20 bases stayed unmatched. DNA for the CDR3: TGCAGCGTGGGCCTACCGACAGGGGGCAAGGAGTATGGCGGGGAGCTGTTTTTT. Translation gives CSVGLPTGGKEYGGELFF.

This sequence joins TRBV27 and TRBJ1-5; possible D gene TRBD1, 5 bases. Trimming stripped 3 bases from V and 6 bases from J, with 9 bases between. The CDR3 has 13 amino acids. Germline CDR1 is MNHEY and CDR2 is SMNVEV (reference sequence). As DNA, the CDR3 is TGTGCCAGCAGTTTTAGGGGAACTCAGCCCCAGCATTTT. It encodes CASSFRGTQPQHF.

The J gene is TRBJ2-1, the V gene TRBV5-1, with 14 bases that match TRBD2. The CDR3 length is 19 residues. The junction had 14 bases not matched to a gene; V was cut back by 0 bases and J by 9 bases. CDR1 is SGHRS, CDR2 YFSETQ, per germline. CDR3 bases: TGCGCCAGCAGCTTGGCCAATGCGGGACTAGCGGGAGTTAGTGTTGAGCAGTTCTTC. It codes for CASSLANAGLAGVSVEQFF.

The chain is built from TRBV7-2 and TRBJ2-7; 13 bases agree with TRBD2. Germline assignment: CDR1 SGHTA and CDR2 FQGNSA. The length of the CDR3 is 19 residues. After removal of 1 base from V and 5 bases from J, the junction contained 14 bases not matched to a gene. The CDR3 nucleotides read TGTGCCAGCAGCTTAGTGACTAGCGGGAGGATGGGGAGGTCCAACGAGCAGTACTTC. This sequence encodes CASSLVTSGRMGRSNEQYF.

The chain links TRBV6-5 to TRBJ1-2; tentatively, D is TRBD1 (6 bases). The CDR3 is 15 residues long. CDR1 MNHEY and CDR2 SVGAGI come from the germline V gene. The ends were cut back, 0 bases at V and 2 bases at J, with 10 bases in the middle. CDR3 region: CASSYSIGQNYGYTF. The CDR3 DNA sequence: TGTGCCAGCAGTTACTCGATAGGACAGAACTATGGCTACACCTTC.

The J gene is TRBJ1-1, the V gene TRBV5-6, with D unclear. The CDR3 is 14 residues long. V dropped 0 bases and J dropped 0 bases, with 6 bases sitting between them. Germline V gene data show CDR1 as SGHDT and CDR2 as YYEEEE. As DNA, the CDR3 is TGTGCCAGCAGCTTGGGGCAGGTGAACACTGAAGCTTTCTTT. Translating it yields CASSLGQVNTEAFF. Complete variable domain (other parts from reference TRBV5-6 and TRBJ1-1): DAGVTQSPTHLIKTRGQQVTLRCSPKSGHDTVSWYQQALGQGPQFIFQYYEEEERQRGNFPDRFSGHQFPNYSSELNVNALLLGDSALYLCASSLGQVNTEAFFGQGTRLTVV.

This chain's CDR3 is CASTRTGDTGELFF. The CDR3 coding sequence is TGTGCCAGCACGAGGACAGGGGACACCGGGGAGCTGTTTTTT. The chain recombines TRBV2 with TRBJ2-2; 9 bases match TRBD1. The CDR3 loop spans 14 amino acids. Germline V gene sequence: CDR1 SNHLY, CDR2 FYNNEI. The V gene end was trimmed by 7 bases and the J gene end by 3 bases; junction bases not matched to a gene: 3.

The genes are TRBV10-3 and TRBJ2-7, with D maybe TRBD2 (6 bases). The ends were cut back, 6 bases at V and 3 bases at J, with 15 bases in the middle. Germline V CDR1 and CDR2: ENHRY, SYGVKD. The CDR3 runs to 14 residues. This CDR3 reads CAISRDLINYEQYF. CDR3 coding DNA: TGTGCCATCAGCCGGGACTTGATTAACTACGAGCAGTACTTC.